A single sample gave rise to the 27 T cell receptor beta chains below, sequenced in a study of CD8 T cells in Susac syndrome. The RNA input was roughly 0.45 to 1 ug, and it was reverse transcribed with random hexamers. Using its own MiXCR run on the immunoSEQ multiplex PCR reads, TCRdb lists one record per CDR3 protein. The sample includes some 170,000 distinct CDR3 sequences, around 96% of them seen just once. The sequenced material came from CD4+ T cells from PBMCs. All receptors come from a human donor in good health.

The rearrangement links TRBV12-3 or TRBV12-4 to TRBJ2-1; D is unresolved. Trimming left V 6 bases short and J 9 bases short, with 21 bases between. CDR3 length: 15 residues. The CDR3 reads CASRGNAPNVGEQFF. In DNA, the CDR3 is TGTGCCAGCAGGGGAAACGCACCCAACGTAGGTGAGCAGTTCTTC.

J is TRBJ1-2 and V is TRBV30; no firm D call. Trimming took 0 bases from V and 8 from J, leaving 13 bases between them. The CDR3 length is 13 residues. Germline V gene data show CDR1 as GTSNPN and CDR2 as SVGIG (reference sequence). In DNA form, the CDR3 reads TGTGCCTGGAGTGTACACGGTGAGGGAGGCTACACCTTC. It encodes CAWSVHGEGGYTF.

This sequence joins TRBV27 and TRBJ1-5; 8 bases line up with TRBD1. The germline V gene encodes CDR1 MNHEY and CDR2 SMNVEV (reference sequence). Trimming removed 6 bases from V and 4 bases from J; junction bases left unmatched: 8. The CDR3 is 15 amino acids. The CDR3 here is CASSPTGGLNQPQHF. CDR3 nucleotides: TGTGCCAGCAGCCCTACAGGGGGTCTTAATCAGCCCCAGCATTTT.

CDR3 sequence (DNA): TGTGCCAGCAGTGAAGCGGGGCGCAGGGAGACCCAGTACTTC. It specifies CASSEAGRRETQYF. The V call is TRBV25-1, the J call TRBJ2-5, with TRBD2 as a possible D gene (6 bases). The germline V gene encodes CDR1 MGHDK and CDR2 SYGVNS. CDR3 size: 14 residues. V lost 2 bases and J lost 5, with 12 bases in between.

For the CDR3, the DNA is TGTGCCAGCAGCTTAGATGTGGGACAGGGGGCCAACGAGCAGTACTTC. Translating it yields CASSLDVGQGANEQYF. The chain employs TRBV7-6 and TRBJ2-7; 12 bases agree with TRBD1. Looked up from germline, CDR1 is SGHVS and CDR2 is FNYEAQ. V was pared by 1 base and J by 5 bases, with 6 bases of the junction left unmatched. There are 16 residues in the CDR3. The full variable domain, completed using reference TRBV7-6 and TRBJ2-7, is GAGVSQSPRYKVTKRGQDVALRCDPISGHVSLYWYRQALGQGPEFLTYFNYEAQQDKSGLPNDRFSAERPEGSISTLTIQRTEQRDSAMYRCASSLDVGQGANEQYFGPGTRLTVT.

The chain couples TRBV28 to TRBJ2-3; TRBD2 might be the D (5 bases). The germline V gene encodes CDR1 MDHEN and CDR2 SYDVKM. V was clipped by 5 bases and J by 1 base, with 10 bases between them. The CDR3 is 14 residues long. The CDR3 spells CASSTPEGTDTQYF. The CDR3 DNA reads TGTGCCAGCAGTACTCCGGAGGGCACAGATACGCAGTATTTT.

The chain joins TRBV30 to TRBJ2-1; D is possibly TRBD1 (5 bases). Germline CDR1 is GTSNPN and CDR2 is SVGIG (reference sequence). This CDR3 has 15 residues. V shed 5 bases and J shed 0 bases, with 14 bases lying between them. DNA of the CDR3: TGTGCCTGGGGGATGACAGCGAGCTCCTACAATGAGCAGTTCTTC. Translation gives CAWGMTASSYNEQFF. The whole variable domain, remainder taken from reference TRBV30 and TRBJ2-1, is SQTIHQWPATLVQPVGSPLSLECTVEGTSNPNLYWYRQAAGRGLQLLFYSVGIGQISSEVPQNLSASRPQDRQFILSSKKLLLSDSGFYLCAWGMTASSYNEQFFGPGTRLTVL.

The J gene is TRBJ2-3, the V gene TRBV20-1; D is unclear. Trimming shortened V by 0 bases and J by 5 bases, and 3 bases separated the two germline ends. The CDR3 consists of 11 residues. In germline, CDR1 is DFQATT, CDR2 SNEGSKA (reference sequence). In DNA form, the CDR3 reads TGCAGTGCTAGAGATTTAGATACGCAGTATTTT. Its translation: CSARDLDTQYF.

The chain couples TRBV4-3 to TRBJ2-5, with D hard to call. Trimming took 1 base from V and 4 from J, leaving 7 bases between them. CDR3 length: 13 residues. Germline CDR1 reads LGHNA; CDR2 reads YSLEER. Written as DNA, the CDR3 is TGCGCCAGCAGCCAAGGGGTACGAGAGACCCAGTACTTC. As protein: CASSQGVRETQYF.

CDR3 region: CASTADGYTDTQYF. The CDR3 nucleotides read TGTGCCAGCACCGCTGACGGATACACAGATACGCAGTATTTT. The chain joins TRBV2 to TRBJ2-3; D is ambiguous. The CDR3 loop spans 14 amino acids. CDR1 is SNHLY and CDR2 is FYNNEI in the germline V gene. V was cut by 7 bases and J by 2 bases, with 13 bases left in between.

The chain carries TRBV7-9 and TRBJ2-7; 9 positions agree with TRBD1. Germline CDR1 reads SEHNR; CDR2 reads FQNEAQ (reference sequence). V was pared by 5 bases and J by 11 bases, with 7 bases of the junction left unmatched. The CDR3 has 12 amino acids. CDR3 coding DNA: TGTGCCAGCAGCGATACCTGGACAGGGGAGTACTTC. This encodes CASSDTWTGEYF. The full variable domain, completed using reference TRBV7-9 and TRBJ2-7, is DTGVSQNPRHKITKRGQNVTFRCDPISEHNRLYWYRQTLGQGPEFLTYFQNEAQLEKSRLLSDRFSAERPKGSFSTLEIQRTEQGDSAMYLCASSDTWTGEYFGPGTRLTVT.

In this sample, this clonotype turned up a few times. V and J are TRBV7-8 and TRBJ2-6; D is possibly TRBD2 (7 bases). The CDR3 sequence is 16 residues long. The ends were cut back, 5 bases at V and 0 bases at J, with 11 bases in the middle. CDR1 is SGHVS and CDR2 is FQNEAQ in the germline V gene. The CDR3 spells CASSPGGASGANVLTF. CDR3 nucleotide sequence: TGTGCCAGCAGCCCTGGGGGGGCCTCTGGGGCCAACGTCCTGACTTTC.

The genes are TRBV5-1 and TRBJ2-5; D is unresolved. This CDR3 comprises 13 residues. Germline V gene sequence: CDR1 SGHRS, CDR2 YFSETQ. V gave up 0 bases and J gave up 5 bases, with 8 bases separating them. The CDR3 coding sequence is TGCGCCAGCAGCTTGGGGGGAATGGAGACCCAGTACTTC. Translating gives CASSLGGMETQYF.

The chain couples TRBV28 to TRBJ2-7, with 8 nucleotides matching TRBD1. The V and J ends lost 10 bases and 0 bases, in that order; junction bases with no gene match: 5. The CDR3 length is 13 residues. The germline V gene encodes CDR1 MDHEN and CDR2 SYDVKM. The CDR3 here is CATEGQGSYEQYF. CDR3 in DNA: TGTGCCACCGAAGGACAGGGCTCCTACGAGCAGTACTTC.

The chain employs TRBV5-1 and TRBJ2-3, with 10 bases lining up with TRBD2. J gave up 4 bases and V 7 bases, and 9 bases lay outside the gene matches. This CDR3 region has 15 residues. Germline-derived CDR1 and CDR2 are SGHRS and YFSETQ. The CDR3 loop is CASQRLAGASDTQYF. The CDR3 DNA reads TGCGCCAGCCAGCGGCTAGCGGGAGCTTCAGATACGCAGTATTTT.

J is TRBJ2-7 and V is TRBV20-1; 10 nucleotides align to TRBD2. The CDR3 runs to 16 residues. Germline V gives CDR1 DFQATT, CDR2 SNEGSKA (reference sequence). Losses at the gene ends were 3 bases for V and 3 bases for J; bases not matched to a gene: 11. CDR3 residues: CSARPPASGSHYEQYF. The CDR3 coding sequence is TGCAGTGCTAGGCCCCCCGCTAGCGGGAGTCACTACGAGCAGTACTTC.

The chain uses TRBV20-1 and TRBJ2-7; D gene unclear. Germline V gene lookup returns CDR1 DFQATT and CDR2 SNEGSKA (reference sequence). The V and J ends lost 6 bases and 4 bases respectively, with 13 bases between them. This CDR3 has 12 residues. This chain's CDR3 is CSAKRNFYEQYF. DNA for the CDR3: TGCAGTGCAAAACGGAACTTTTACGAGCAGTACTTC.

The chain combines TRBV28 with TRBJ2-7; 8 bases are shared with TRBD2. V was pared by 3 bases and J by 5 bases, with 12 bases of the junction left unmatched. This CDR3 comprises 16 residues. Germline loops: CDR1 MDHEN, CDR2 SYDVKM. The CDR3 region is CASSFLSAAGEDEQYF. DNA for the CDR3: TGTGCCAGCAGTTTTCTATCTGCAGCGGGAGAGGACGAGCAGTACTTC.

The chain recombines TRBV29-1 with TRBJ2-1, with 7 bases fitting TRBD2. With 3 bases clipped from V and 7 bases from J, the junction kept 3 bases outside the gene matches. From germline, CDR1 is SQVTM and CDR2 ANQGSEA. This CDR3 is built from 12 residues. This CDR3 reads CSVDWTRNEQFF. DNA for the CDR3: TGCAGCGTTGACTGGACTAGAAATGAGCAGTTCTTC.

The rearrangement links TRBV28 to TRBJ2-1, with D hard to call. The CDR3 runs to 15 residues. V gave up 4 bases and J gave up 3 bases, with 13 bases separating them. Germline CDR1 and CDR2: MDHEN and SYDVKM. In nucleotides, the CDR3 is TGTGCCAGCAGTTCACCCGGGCTCGTCTACAATGAGCAGTTCTTC. Protein product: CASSSPGLVYNEQFF.

The J gene is TRBJ1-5, the V gene TRBV20-1; no reliable D call. The V and J ends lost 3 bases and 2 bases respectively, with 11 bases between them. The CDR3 spans 14 residues. The germline V gene has CDR1 DFQATT and CDR2 SNEGSKA (reference sequence). The DNA of the CDR3 is TGCAGTGCTAGGGAGGGCGGGGGCAATCAGCCCCAGCATTTT. The encoded protein is CSAREGGGNQPQHF.

J is TRBJ2-2 and V is TRBV12-3 or TRBV12-4, with D maybe TRBD1 (7 bases). V lost 10 bases and J 4 bases, leaving 19 bases between the germline ends. The CDR3 sequence is 15 residues long. The CDR3 DNA reads as TGTGCCACCGCCCCGGGGGCAGGGGGCACCGGGGAGCTGTTTTTT. Translation: CATAPGAGGTGELFF.

This chain connects TRBV27 to TRBJ1-4, with 12 bases aligning to TRBD1. Germline V gene data show CDR1 as MNHEY and CDR2 as SMNVEV (reference sequence). The ends lost 5 bases at V and 0 bases at J; junction bases unmatched: 7. The CDR3 is 18 amino acids. The DNA of the CDR3 is TGTGCCAGCAGTAGGGGACAGGGGGCGGCTTCAACTAATGAAAAACTGTTTTTT. Encoded protein: CASSRGQGAASTNEKLFF.

V usage is TRBV27 and J usage is TRBJ2-6; D call uncertain. The CDR3 consists of 13 residues. Germline V CDR1 and CDR2: MNHEY, SMNVEV (reference sequence). Trimming removed 5 bases at V and 0 bases at J, with 2 bases between. CDR3 sequence reads: CASSDSGANVLTF. The CDR3 nucleotides are TGTGCCAGCAGTGACTCTGGGGCCAACGTCCTGACTTTC. Full variable domain (rest looked up from reference TRBV27 and TRBJ2-6): EAQVTQNPRYLITVTGKKLTVTCSQNMNHEYMSWYRQDPGLGLRQIYYSMNVEVTDKGDVPEGYKVSRKEKRNFPLILESPSPNQTSLYFCASSDSGANVLTFGAGSRLTVL.

The rearrangement links TRBV11-3 to TRBJ2-7; no reliable D call. The CDR3 length is 12 residues. The V gene lost 3 bases and the J gene lost 3 bases, with 6 bases spanning the gap. Germline CDR1 and CDR2: SGHNT and YENEEA. CDR3 DNA sequence: TGTGCCAGCAGCTTCTTGGACTACGAGCAGTACTTC. It yields the protein CASSFLDYEQYF.

This chain links TRBV27 with TRBJ1-5; TRBD1 is a possible D gene (5 bases). V lost 6 bases and J lost 3, with 12 bases in between. The CDR3 has 14 amino acids. The germline CDR1 and CDR2 sequences are MNHEY and SMNVEV (reference sequence). The chain's CDR3 is CASRSLGDNQPQHF. For the CDR3, the DNA is TGTGCCAGCAGATCCCTGGGGGACAATCAGCCCCAGCATTTT.

The gene calls are TRBV18 and TRBJ2-7, with 8 bases matching TRBD1. V lost 5 bases and J lost 3; bases outside the gene matches: 3. CDR3 length equals 13 residues. The germline CDR1 and CDR2 sequences are KGHSH and LQKENI. In nucleotides, the CDR3 is TGTGCCAGCTCATCGGGACAGGTCTACGAGCAGTACTTC. Translated, it gives CASSSGQVYEQYF.